This is a list of T cell receptor beta chains from one sample in a study of CD8 T cells in Susac syndrome. TCRdb called the immunoSEQ multiplex PCR reads again in MiXCR, with one record for every CDR3 protein. The sample yields roughly 190,000 distinct CDR3 sequences, roughly 90% seen once. Specimen: CD4+ T cells from PBMCs. The receptors come from a human donor with Susac syndrome. The CDR3 runs from the conserved cysteine through the conserved F or W. Fields, in order: D gene, clone size, J gene, V gene, CDR3 protein, CDR3 DNA. D genes are given only for firm matches. Clone size appears in some rows only: once, few, many, or a class for an expanded clone.

d_call: .; clone_size: .; j_call: TRBJ2-1; v_call: TRBV3-1; cdr3_aa: CASSQQGVHEQFF; cdr3_nt: TGTGCCAGCAGCCAACAGGGAGTACATGAGCAGTTCTTC
d_call: .; clone_size: .; j_call: TRBJ2-1; v_call: TRBV20-1; cdr3_aa: CSAPSDSSLLYNEQFF; cdr3_nt: TGCAGTGCCCCCTCGGACAGCTCCCTTCTCTACAATGAGCAGTTCTTC
d_call: .; clone_size: .; j_call: TRBJ2-5; v_call: TRBV28; cdr3_aa: CASSFPRETQYF; cdr3_nt: TGTGCCAGCAGTTTCCCCCGGGAGACCCAGTACTTC
d_call: TRBD1; clone_size: .; j_call: TRBJ2-7; v_call: TRBV29-1; cdr3_aa: CSAGAGTGVGEQYF; cdr3_nt: TGCAGCGCCGGAGCCGGGACAGGGGTCGGTGAGCAGTACTTC
d_call: .; clone_size: .; j_call: TRBJ2-7; v_call: TRBV5-6; cdr3_aa: CASSPIGGLAYEQYF; cdr3_nt: TGTGCCAGCAGTCCTATAGGCGGGTTAGCCTACGAGCAGTACTTC
d_call: .; clone_size: .; j_call: TRBJ2-7; v_call: TRBV10-3; cdr3_aa: CAISGRGRNYEQYF; cdr3_nt: TGTGCCATCAGTGGGAGGGGGCGAAACTACGAGCAGTACTTC
d_call: .; clone_size: .; j_call: TRBJ2-6; v_call: TRBV7-9; cdr3_aa: CASSLDGANVLTF; cdr3_nt: TGTGCCAGCAGCTTAGATGGGGCCAACGTCCTGACTTTC
d_call: TRBD2; clone_size: .; j_call: TRBJ2-7; v_call: TRBV20-1; cdr3_aa: CSARTSGGVYEQYF; cdr3_nt: TGCAGTGCTAGGACTAGCGGAGGTGTCTACGAGCAGTACTTC
d_call: TRBD2; clone_size: .; j_call: TRBJ2-2; v_call: TRBV4-1; cdr3_aa: CASTRTSGNPGELFF; cdr3_nt: TGCGCCAGCACCCGGACTAGCGGAAACCCCGGGGAGCTGTTTTTT
d_call: .; clone_size: .; j_call: TRBJ1-4; v_call: TRBV19; cdr3_aa: CASSPQDTSEKLFF; cdr3_nt: TGTGCCAGTAGTCCCCAAGACACGTCTGAAAAACTGTTTTTT
d_call: .; clone_size: .; j_call: TRBJ1-3; v_call: TRBV9; cdr3_aa: CASSVTGTSGNTIYF; cdr3_nt: TGTGCCAGCAGCGTAACAGGGACCTCTGGAAACACCATATATTTT
d_call: TRBD2; clone_size: .; j_call: TRBJ2-1; v_call: TRBV18; cdr3_aa: CASSPGRGGYNEQFF; cdr3_nt: TGTGCCAGCTCACCAGGGCGGGGGGGATACAATGAGCAGTTCTTC
d_call: .; clone_size: .; j_call: TRBJ1-5; v_call: TRBV20-1; cdr3_aa: CSAVQGPNQPQHF; cdr3_nt: TGCAGTGCTGTCCAGGGCCCCAATCAGCCCCAGCATTTT
d_call: TRBD2; clone_size: .; j_call: TRBJ2-3; v_call: TRBV3-1; cdr3_aa: CASSLLAGTTDTQYF; cdr3_nt: TGTGCCAGCAGCCTTCTAGCGGGAACCACAGATACGCAGTATTTT
d_call: .; clone_size: once; j_call: TRBJ1-1; v_call: TRBV3-1; cdr3_aa: CASSLRDTQYTEAFF; cdr3_nt: TGTGCCAGCAGCCTAAGGGACACTCAGTACACTGAAGCTTTCTTT
d_call: .; clone_size: .; j_call: TRBJ1-1; v_call: TRBV30; cdr3_aa: CAWITRGTEAFF; cdr3_nt: TGTGCCTGGATTACCCGGGGCACTGAAGCTTTCTTT
d_call: .; clone_size: .; j_call: TRBJ1-2; v_call: TRBV2; cdr3_aa: CASSDLGTNYGYTF; cdr3_nt: TGTGCCAGCAGTGACCTGGGTACTAACTATGGCTACACCTTC
d_call: TRBD1; clone_size: .; j_call: TRBJ2-1; v_call: TRBV20-1; cdr3_aa: CSAPPGQGAGNEQFF; cdr3_nt: TGCAGTGCTCCACCGGGACAGGGGGCAGGGAATGAGCAGTTCTTC
d_call: .; clone_size: .; j_call: TRBJ1-2; v_call: TRBV6-5; cdr3_aa: CASSSDYRDGYTF; cdr3_nt: TGTGCCAGCAGTAGCGATTACAGGGATGGCTACACCTTC
d_call: .; clone_size: .; j_call: TRBJ2-3; v_call: TRBV30; cdr3_aa: CAWSLILGTDTQYF; cdr3_nt: TGTGCCTGGAGTCTGATACTGGGCACAGATACGCAGTATTTT
d_call: .; clone_size: few; j_call: TRBJ2-7; v_call: TRBV2; cdr3_aa: CASSERLASSYEQYF; cdr3_nt: TGTGCCAGCAGTGAAAGGCTAGCGAGCTCCTACGAGCAGTACTTC
d_call: .; clone_size: .; j_call: TRBJ2-2; v_call: TRBV18; cdr3_aa: CASSSGIANTGELFF; cdr3_nt: TGTGCCAGCTCTTCCGGGATTGCGAACACCGGGGAGCTGTTTTTT
d_call: .; clone_size: .; j_call: TRBJ2-5; v_call: TRBV6-1; cdr3_aa: CASSEIWSTQETQYF; cdr3_nt: TGTGCCAGCAGTGAAATCTGGAGTACTCAAGAGACCCAGTACTTC
d_call: .; clone_size: .; j_call: TRBJ2-2; v_call: TRBV9; cdr3_aa: CASRLNRDTGELFF; cdr3_nt: TGTGCCAGCAGACTAAACAGGGACACCGGGGAGCTGTTTTTT
d_call: TRBD1; clone_size: once; j_call: TRBJ1-2; v_call: TRBV7-9; cdr3_aa: CASSHKTTGDGYTF; cdr3_nt: TGTGCCAGCAGCCACAAGACGACAGGGGATGGCTACACCTTC
d_call: .; clone_size: .; j_call: TRBJ2-2; v_call: TRBV6-5; cdr3_aa: CASSPVTGGAGELFF; cdr3_nt: TGTGCCAGCAGTCCCGTGACAGGAGGGGCCGGGGAGCTGTTTTTT
d_call: TRBD1; clone_size: .; j_call: TRBJ2-7; v_call: TRBV5-1; cdr3_aa: CASRIQGQHIYEQYF; cdr3_nt: TGCGCCAGCAGAATCCAGGGACAGCACATCTACGAGCAGTACTTC
d_call: .; clone_size: .; j_call: TRBJ2-7; v_call: TRBV29-1; cdr3_aa: CSVARSRGYEQYF; cdr3_nt: TGCAGCGTTGCTCGCTCGCGGGGATACGAGCAGTACTTC
d_call: .; clone_size: .; j_call: TRBJ2-6; v_call: TRBV30; cdr3_aa: CAWSVQRSGANVLTF; cdr3_nt: TGTGCCTGGAGTGTACAAAGGTCTGGGGCCAACGTCCTGACTTTC
d_call: TRBD1; clone_size: .; j_call: TRBJ1-2; v_call: TRBV28; cdr3_aa: CASRRTGVSYGYTF; cdr3_nt: TGTGCCAGCAGGCGGACAGGGGTTAGCTATGGCTACACCTTC
d_call: .; clone_size: .; j_call: TRBJ2-7; v_call: TRBV12-3/TRBV12-4; cdr3_aa: CASSLVNEQYF; cdr3_nt: TGTGCCAGCAGTCTAGTGAACGAGCAGTACTTC
d_call: TRBD2; clone_size: .; j_call: TRBJ2-2; v_call: TRBV5-4; cdr3_aa: CASSKPLVASGGTGELFF; cdr3_nt: TGTGCCAGCAGCAAACCCCTGGTCGCTAGCGGGGGAACCGGGGAGCTGTTTTTT
d_call: .; clone_size: .; j_call: TRBJ1-5; v_call: TRBV6-6; cdr3_aa: CASSYTQPGGNQPQHF; cdr3_nt: TGTGCCAGCAGTTACACACAGCCAGGGGGCAATCAGCCCCAGCATTTT
d_call: TRBD1; clone_size: once; j_call: TRBJ1-1; v_call: TRBV29-1; cdr3_aa: CSVVPGQMNTEAFF; cdr3_nt: TGCAGCGTTGTTCCGGGACAGATGAACACTGAAGCTTTCTTT
d_call: .; clone_size: .; j_call: TRBJ2-5; v_call: TRBV25-1; cdr3_aa: CASSELTGTSETQYF; cdr3_nt: TGTGCCAGCAGTGAACTTACAGGGACTTCAGAGACCCAGTACTTC
d_call: .; clone_size: .; j_call: TRBJ1-5; v_call: TRBV10-3; cdr3_aa: CAISEAGDSNQPQHF; cdr3_nt: TGTGCCATCAGTGAAGCAGGGGATAGCAATCAGCCCCAGCATTTT
d_call: .; clone_size: .; j_call: TRBJ2-1; v_call: TRBV7-3; cdr3_aa: CASSLTGGNYNEQFF; cdr3_nt: TGTGCCAGCAGCTTAACCGGAGGAAACTACAATGAGCAGTTCTTC
d_call: TRBD2; clone_size: .; j_call: TRBJ2-7; v_call: TRBV5-1; cdr3_aa: CASSSQTSTYEQYF; cdr3_nt: TGCGCCAGCAGCTCACAGACTAGCACCTACGAGCAGTACTTC
d_call: .; clone_size: .; j_call: TRBJ2-1; v_call: TRBV10-3; cdr3_aa: CAIRRQKMNNEQFF; cdr3_nt: TGTGCCATCCGACGACAGAAAATGAACAATGAGCAGTTCTTC
d_call: .; clone_size: .; j_call: TRBJ1-2; v_call: TRBV6-2/TRBV6-3; cdr3_aa: CASSHPPGGYTF; cdr3_nt: TGTGCCAGCAGTCATCCCCCGGGTGGCTACACCTTC
d_call: TRBD2; clone_size: .; j_call: TRBJ2-7; v_call: TRBV24-1; cdr3_aa: CATSDASGRAFYEQYF; cdr3_nt: TGTGCCACCAGTGACGCGAGCGGGAGGGCCTTCTACGAGCAGTACTTC